This T cell receptor beta chain was recovered during a study of shared clonotypes between healthy human individuals. The study's findings and limits: Sequencing depth was expected to affect clonotype sharing among donors.

This CDR3 comprises 15 residues. With V trimmed by 3 bases and J by 2 bases, 5 bases remained unmatched. Germline CDR1 and CDR2: SGDLS and YYNGEE. A remark on this clone: Its antigen is currently unknown.

Produced via immunoSEQ multiplex PCR; TCRdb's table is partial and in-frame only. This table has 550,000 to 600,000 clones, just over 75% appearing once. The sample comprised PBMCs. This rearrangement joins TRBV9 to TRBJ2-3; 8 positions agree with TRBD1. The receptor's source is a woman aged 40 to 50 in good health. Some clones in this sample may be carry-over from other donors' samples. CDR3 DNA: TGTGCCAGCAGCGCTCGACAGGGGATCACAGATACGCAGTATTTT. The encoded protein is CASSARQGITDTQYF.